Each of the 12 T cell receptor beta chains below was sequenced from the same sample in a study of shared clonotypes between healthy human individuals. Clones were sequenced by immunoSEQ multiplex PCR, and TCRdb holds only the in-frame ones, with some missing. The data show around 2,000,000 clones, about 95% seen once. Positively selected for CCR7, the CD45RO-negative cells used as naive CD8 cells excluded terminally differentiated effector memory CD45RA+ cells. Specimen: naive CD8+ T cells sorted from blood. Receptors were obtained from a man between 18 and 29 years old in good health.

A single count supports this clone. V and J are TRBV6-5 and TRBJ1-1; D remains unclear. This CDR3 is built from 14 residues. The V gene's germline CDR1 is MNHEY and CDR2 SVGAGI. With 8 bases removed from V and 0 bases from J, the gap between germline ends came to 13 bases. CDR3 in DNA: TGTGCCAGCTCGATCCAGTCTCTGAACACTGAAGCTTTCTTT. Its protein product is CASSIQSLNTEAFF.

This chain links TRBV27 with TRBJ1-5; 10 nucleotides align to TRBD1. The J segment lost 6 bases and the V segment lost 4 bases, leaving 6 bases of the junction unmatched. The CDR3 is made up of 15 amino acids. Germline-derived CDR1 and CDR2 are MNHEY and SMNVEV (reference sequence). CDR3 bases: TGTGCCAGCAGTTATGGGACAGGGGTTAGTCAGCCCCAGCATTTT. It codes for CASSYGTGVSQPQHF.

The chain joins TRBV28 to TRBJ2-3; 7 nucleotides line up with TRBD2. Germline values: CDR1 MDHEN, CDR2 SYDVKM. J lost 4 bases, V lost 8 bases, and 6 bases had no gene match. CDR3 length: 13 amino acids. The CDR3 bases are TGTGCCAGCGAAAGGACTAGTTCAGATACGCAGTATTTT. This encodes CASERTSSDTQYF.

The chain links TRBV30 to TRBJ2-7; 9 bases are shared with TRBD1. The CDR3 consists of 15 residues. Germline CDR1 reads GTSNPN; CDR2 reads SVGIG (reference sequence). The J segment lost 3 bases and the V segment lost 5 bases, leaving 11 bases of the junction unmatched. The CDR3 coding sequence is TGTGCCTGGCACAGTGCTGGACAGGGGATCTACGAGCAGTACTTC. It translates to CAWHSAGQGIYEQYF.

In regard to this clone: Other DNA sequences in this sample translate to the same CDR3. The CDR3 coding sequence is TGTGCCAGCAGCTTAGAACAGGGAGAGACCCAGTACTTC. Amino acids: CASSLEQGETQYF. V gene TRBV7-9 combines with J gene TRBJ2-5; the D gene is possibly TRBD1 (6 bases). The germline V gene encodes CDR1 SEHNR and CDR2 FQNEAQ (reference sequence). This CDR3 contains 13 residues. Between the trimmed V and J ends, which lost 1 base and 4 bases, there was a span of 7 bases.

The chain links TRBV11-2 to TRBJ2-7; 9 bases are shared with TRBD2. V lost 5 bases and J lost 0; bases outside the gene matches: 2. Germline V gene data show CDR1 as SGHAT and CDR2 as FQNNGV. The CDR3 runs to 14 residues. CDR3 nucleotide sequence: TGTGCCAGCAGCCTAGCGGGGTACTCCTACGAGCAGTACTTC. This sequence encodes CASSLAGYSYEQYF.

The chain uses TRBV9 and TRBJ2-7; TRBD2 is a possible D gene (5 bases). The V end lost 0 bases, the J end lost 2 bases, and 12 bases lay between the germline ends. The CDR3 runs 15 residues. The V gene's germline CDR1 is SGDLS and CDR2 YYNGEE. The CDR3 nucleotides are TGTGCCAGCAGCGTAGGAGGGAGTGGCACCTACGAGCAGTACTTC. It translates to CASSVGGSGTYEQYF.

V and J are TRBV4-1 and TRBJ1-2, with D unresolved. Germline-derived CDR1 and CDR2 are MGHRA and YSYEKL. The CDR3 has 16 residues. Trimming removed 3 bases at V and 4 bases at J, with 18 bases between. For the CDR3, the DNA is TGCGCCAGCAGCCAGGCAAGTTCGTGGGCCCCCTATGGCTACACCTTC. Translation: CASSQASSWAPYGYTF.

The DNA for the CDR3 is TGTGCCAGCAGCCCCGGACAGGCGGAATCCTACGAGCAGTACTTC. Its translation: CASSPGQAESYEQYF. V usage is TRBV13 and J usage is TRBJ2-7; 7 bases are shared with TRBD1. The CDR3 extends over 15 amino acids. Trimming took 5 bases from V and 1 from J; bases not matched to a gene: 8. CDR1 and CDR2 (germline): PRHDT, FYEKMQ (reference sequence). Full variable domain (remainder filled in from reference TRBV13 and TRBJ2-7): AAGVIQSPRHLIKEKRETATLKCYPIPRHDTVYWYQQGPGQDPQFLISFYEKMQSDKGSIPDRFSAQQFSDYHSELNMSSLELGDSALYFCASSPGQAESYEQYFGPGTRLTVT.

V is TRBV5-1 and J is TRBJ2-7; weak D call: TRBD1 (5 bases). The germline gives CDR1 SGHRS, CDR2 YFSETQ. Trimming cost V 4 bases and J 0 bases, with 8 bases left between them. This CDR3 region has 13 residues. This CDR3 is CASSQGYSYEQYF. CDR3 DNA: TGCGCCAGCAGCCAGGGTTACTCCTACGAGCAGTACTTC.

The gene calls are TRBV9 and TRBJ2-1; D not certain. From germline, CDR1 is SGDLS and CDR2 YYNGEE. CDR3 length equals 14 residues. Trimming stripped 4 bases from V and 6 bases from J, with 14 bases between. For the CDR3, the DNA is TGTGCCAGCAGCCACCACGGGCAGCCCAATGAGCAGTTCTTC. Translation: CASSHHGQPNEQFF.

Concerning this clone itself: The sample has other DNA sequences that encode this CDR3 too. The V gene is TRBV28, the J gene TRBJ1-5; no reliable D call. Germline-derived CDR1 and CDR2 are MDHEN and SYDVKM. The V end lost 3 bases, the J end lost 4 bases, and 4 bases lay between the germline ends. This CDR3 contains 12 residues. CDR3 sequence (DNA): TGTGCCAGCAGTTTGGGGAATCAGCCCCAGCATTTT. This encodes CASSLGNQPQHF.